This T cell receptor beta chain was recorded in a study of blood T cell repertoires in COVID-19. The overall study: Specimens from acute and convalescent COVID-19 originated in the United States, Italy and Spain. PBMCs, B-cell-depleted T cells, or T cells were the source of the cDNA or gDNA that made up the material.

In the source study's methods: Nucleated cell number was recorded as an estimate derived from reference gene primer amplification. Profiled with immunoSEQ multiplex PCR; TCRdb holds only in-frame clones, not every one. That table gives V, J and clone size, and the DNA gave D and trimming. The table records under 300,000 clones, approximately 85% of them present only once. The germline V gene has CDR1 MNHEY and CDR2 SVGAGI. The CDR3 totals 15 residues. J lost 2 bases, V lost 5 bases, and 5 bases had no gene match. Cohort placement rested on clinical history that participants reported themselves. The specimen was PBMCs or T cells enriched from blood (not recorded which). This chain uses TRBV6-5 with TRBJ2-5; 10 bases align to TRBD2. The sequence derives from a woman aged 30 to 39 who had recovered from COVID-19. DNA for the CDR3: TGTGCCAGCAGTCCAAGGACTAGCGGACAAGAGACCCAGTACTTC. It is translated as CASSPRTSGQETQYF.